A selection of T cell receptor beta chains follows, all from one sample in a study of technical replicates of blood from a handful of donors. Here immunoSEQ multiplex PCR was the method, and the copy in TCRdb shows in-frame clones only, minus some. The sample lists 60,000 to 80,000 clones, roughly 90% occurring once. Input material: PBMCs. The origin of the receptors is a human donor in good health. Some clones in this sample may be carry-over from other donors' samples. CDR3s include the opening cysteine and the closing phenylalanine or tryptophan. The D gene is left open where the match is weak. For some rows the clone size is stated as once, few or many, or as a class when expanded; others skip it.

clone_size	j_call	d_call	v_call	cdr3_nt	cdr3_aa
.	TRBJ2-7	.	TRBV7-9	TGTGCCAGCAGCTTGATAGGGGGCTACGAGCAGTACTTC	CASSLIGGYEQYF
once	TRBJ1-3	TRBD1	TRBV9	TGTGCCAGCAGCGTAGTGGGACAGGGAGCCGGAAACACCATATATTTT	CASSVVGQGAGNTIYF
once	TRBJ2-5	TRBD2	TRBV7-9	TGTGCCAGCGTTCGGGAGGGGACTTCACGGACCCAGTACTTC	CASVREGTSRTQYF
.	TRBJ2-1	TRBD2	TRBV28	TGTGCCAGCAGTTTTAGCGGGGGGGCCCTCAATGAGCAGTTCTTC	CASSFSGGALNEQFF
.	TRBJ1-1	.	TRBV5-5	TGTGCCAGCAGCGTGGACTCCCACACTGAAGCTTTCTTT	CASSVDSHTEAFF
.	TRBJ2-5	.	TRBV29-1	TGCAGCGCCCCCGGTGAGGGAAACGGAGAGACCCAGTACTTC	CSAPGEGNGETQYF
.	TRBJ2-1	.	TRBV10-3	TGTGCCATCAGGAATAGCGGTAGCTCCTACAATGAGCAGTTCTTC	CAIRNSGSSYNEQFF
.	TRBJ2-3	.	TRBV5-1	TGCGCCAGCTCCGTCGCCGTGTCGGGTACGCAGTATTTT	CASSVAVSGTQYF
.	TRBJ1-5	.	TRBV6-6	.	CASSSSVNQPQHF
.	TRBJ2-5	.	TRBV27	TGTGCCAGCAGTTTGGCAGGATGGGAGACCCAGTACTTC	CASSLAGWETQYF
.	TRBJ2-7	TRBD2	TRBV5-1	TGCGCCAGCAGCCCGGTGTCGGGGGGAGACGAGCAGTACTTC	CASSPVSGGDEQYF
.	TRBJ1-3	.	TRBV13	TGTGCCAGCAGCTTAGAGGGGGAATACTCTGGAAACACCATATATTTT	CASSLEGEYSGNTIYF
few	TRBJ1-1	.	TRBV27	TGTGCCAGCAGTTCGCTTGGGCAGGGAGGAACTGAAGCTTTCTTT	CASSSLGQGGTEAFF
.	TRBJ1-1	.	TRBV5-6	TGTGCCAGCAGCTCCACCGGGAGGCCGAACACTGAAGCTTTCTTT	CASSSTGRPNTEAFF
.	TRBJ1-1	.	TRBV7-2	TGTGCCAGCAGCTCCTATATGAACACTGAAGCTTTCTTT	CASSSYMNTEAFF
.	TRBJ2-3	TRBD2	TRBV6-4	TGTGCCAGCAGTCCCGAAAGCGGGGGTTCCTCAGATACGCAGTATTTT	CASSPESGGSSDTQYF
.	TRBJ2-7	.	TRBV21-1	TGTGCCAGCAGCATCGAAGGGGACATCCCGATGGGGCAGTACTTC	CASSIEGDIPMGQYF
.	TRBJ2-3	.	TRBV29-1	TGCAGCGTTGTCTCTTCGGGGTTCGCAGATACGCAGTATTTT	CSVVSSGFADTQYF
.	TRBJ1-5	.	TRBV19	TGTGCCAGTAGTATCGGGGTGGGCAATCAGCCCCAGCATTTT	CASSIGVGNQPQHF
.	TRBJ1-5	.	TRBV30	TGTGCCTGGAGCCAGGGGACGTGGTATAGCAATCAGCCCCAGCATTTT	CAWSQGTWYSNQPQHF
.	TRBJ2-7	TRBD1	TRBV7-8	TGTGCCAGCAGCTCAAAACAGGGGTGGGGCTACGAGCAGTACTTC	CASSSKQGWGYEQYF
.	TRBJ1-1	TRBD1	TRBV5-1	TGCGCCAGCAGCTGGGGGCAAGACTACAGGGGGGACACTGAAGCTTTCTTT	CASSWGQDYRGDTEAFF
.	TRBJ1-6	.	TRBV7-9	TGTGCCAGCAGCTTAGACAGGGTAATGCATAATTCACCCCTCCACTTT	CASSLDRVMHNSPLHF
.	TRBJ2-6	TRBD1	TRBV6-5	TGTGCCAGCAGTTTGACAGGGGCTGGGGCCAACGTCCTGACTTTC	CASSLTGAGANVLTF
.	TRBJ1-4	.	TRBV4-3	TGCGCCAGCAGCCCGGGGGGGGAAAAACTGTTTTTT	CASSPGGEKLFF
.	TRBJ2-7	TRBD1	TRBV6-5	TGTGCCAGCAGTTACTCGAGGACAGGGGGCCGGGAGCAGTACTTC	CASSYSRTGGREQYF
.	TRBJ2-1	.	TRBV2	TGTGCCAGCAGTGAAGTGGGAGTTGAGCAGTTCTTC	CASSEVGVEQFF
few	TRBJ1-4	TRBD1	TRBV16	TGTGCCAGCAGCCAAGGACAGGGGGCCGTAGGTGAAAAACTGTTTTTT	CASSQGQGAVGEKLFF
.	TRBJ1-1	.	TRBV9	TGTGCCAGCAGCGTATCAGGAGGGAACACTGAAGCTTTCTTT	CASSVSGGNTEAFF
.	TRBJ2-1	.	TRBV2	TGTGCCAGCAGTGTTGGAGGGCTCGCGGTGTTCTTC	CASSVGGLAVFF
.	TRBJ1-1	.	TRBV7-9	TGTGCCAGCAGCTCCAGGGGTGCGAACACTGAAGCTTTCTTT	CASSSRGANTEAFF
.	TRBJ2-5	TRBD1	TRBV5-1	TGCGCCAGCAGCTCCGGACAGGACCCAGAGACCCAGTACTTC	CASSSGQDPETQYF
once	TRBJ1-1	TRBD1	TRBV2	TGTGCCGGACAGGGGATGAACACTGAAGCTTTCTTT	CAGQGMNTEAFF
.	TRBJ1-2	.	TRBV6-5	TGTGCCAGCAGTTACTTGACGGGTACTAACTATGGCTACACCTTC	CASSYLTGTNYGYTF
.	TRBJ2-2	TRBD2	TRBV7-3	TGTGCCAGCAGCTCCGGACTAGCGGGAGGGAACACCGGGGAGCTGTTTTTT	CASSSGLAGGNTGELFF
few	TRBJ1-1	TRBD1	TRBV19	TGTGCCAGTAGTGGGGCCGGGACAGGGGACACTGAAGCTTTCTTT	CASSGAGTGDTEAFF
.	TRBJ2-3	.	TRBV7-2	TGTGCCAGCAGCGCCGACTATTCAGATACGCAGTATTTT	CASSADYSDTQYF
.	TRBJ1-6	.	TRBV27	TGTGCCAGCAGTTTATCGCCGTCCGGTCAGGTCTCACCCCTCCACTTT	CASSLSPSGQVSPLHF
.	TRBJ2-7	TRBD2	TRBV7-8	TGTGCCAGCAGCTTAGGCGGGAGGCACTCCTACGAGCAGTACTTC	CASSLGGRHSYEQYF
.	TRBJ1-5	TRBD1	TRBV19	TGTGCCAGTAGACAAGGGGGGGACAGGGTGCGTCAGCCCCAGCATTTT	CASRQGGDRVRQPQHF
.	TRBJ2-5	.	TRBV7-9	TGTGCCAGCAGCTTACTGGCCCAGGCCGGAGAGACCCAGTACTTC	CASSLLAQAGETQYF
.	TRBJ2-5	.	TRBV29-1	TGCAGCGTTGAGCGGCAAGAGACCCAGTACTTC	CSVERQETQYF
.	TRBJ1-6	.	TRBV9	TGTGCCAGCAGCGTCCAGGGTGCCAATTCACCCCTCCACTTT	CASSVQGANSPLHF
.	TRBJ2-1	.	TRBV9	TGTGCCAGCAGCCTTCTTGGGGAGGTCTACAATGAGCAGTTCTTC	CASSLLGEVYNEQFF